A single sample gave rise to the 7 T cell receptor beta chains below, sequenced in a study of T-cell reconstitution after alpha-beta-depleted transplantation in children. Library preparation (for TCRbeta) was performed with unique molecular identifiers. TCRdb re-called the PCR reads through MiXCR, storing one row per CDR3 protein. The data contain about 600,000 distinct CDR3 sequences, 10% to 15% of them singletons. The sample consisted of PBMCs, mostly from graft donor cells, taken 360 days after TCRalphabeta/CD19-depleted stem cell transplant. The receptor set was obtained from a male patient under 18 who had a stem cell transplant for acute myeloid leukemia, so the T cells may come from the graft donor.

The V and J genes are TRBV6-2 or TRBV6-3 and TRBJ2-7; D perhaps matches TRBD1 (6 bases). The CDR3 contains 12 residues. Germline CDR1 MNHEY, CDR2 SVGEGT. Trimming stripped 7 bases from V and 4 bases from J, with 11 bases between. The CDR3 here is CASTLTGYEQYF. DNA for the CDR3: TGTGCCAGCACTCTTACAGGGTACGAGCAGTACTTC.

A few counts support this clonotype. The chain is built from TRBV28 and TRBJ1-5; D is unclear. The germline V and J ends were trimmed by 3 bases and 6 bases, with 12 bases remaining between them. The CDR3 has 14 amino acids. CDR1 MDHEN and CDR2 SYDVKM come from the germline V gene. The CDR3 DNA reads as TGTGCCAGCAGTTTCCCGGGGAAAAGTCAGCCCCAGCATTTT. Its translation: CASSFPGKSQPQHF.

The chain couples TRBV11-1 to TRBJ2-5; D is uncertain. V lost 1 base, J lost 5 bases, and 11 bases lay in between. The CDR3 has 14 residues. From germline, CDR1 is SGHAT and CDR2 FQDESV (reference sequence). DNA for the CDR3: TGTGCCAGCAGCTTAGAGCTAGTTGTGGAGACCCAGTACTTC. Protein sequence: CASSLELVVETQYF.

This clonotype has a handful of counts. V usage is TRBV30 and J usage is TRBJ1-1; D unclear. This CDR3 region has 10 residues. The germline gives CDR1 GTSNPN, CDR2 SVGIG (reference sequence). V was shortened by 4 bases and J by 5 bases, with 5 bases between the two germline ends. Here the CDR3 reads CAWTGTEAFF. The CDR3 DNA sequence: TGTGCCTGGACCGGGACTGAAGCTTTCTTT.

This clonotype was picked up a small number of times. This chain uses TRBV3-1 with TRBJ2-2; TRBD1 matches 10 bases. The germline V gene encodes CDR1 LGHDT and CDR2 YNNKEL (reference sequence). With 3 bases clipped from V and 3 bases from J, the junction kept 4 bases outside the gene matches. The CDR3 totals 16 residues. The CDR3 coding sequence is TGTGCCAGCAGCCATGGGGACAGGGGAGACACCGGGGAGCTGTTTTTT. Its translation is CASSHGDRGDTGELFF.

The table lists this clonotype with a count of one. CDR3 sequence reads: CSARDSLSANYGYTF. The CDR3 DNA reads TGCAGTGCTAGGGACAGCCTATCCGCTAACTATGGCTACACCTTC. The chain has TRBV20-1 and TRBJ1-2; TRBD1 might be the D (6 bases). This CDR3 is built from 15 residues. Per the germline V gene, CDR1 is DFQATT and CDR2 is SNEGSKA (reference sequence). Trimming shortened V by 3 bases and J by 0 bases, and 14 bases separated the two germline ends.

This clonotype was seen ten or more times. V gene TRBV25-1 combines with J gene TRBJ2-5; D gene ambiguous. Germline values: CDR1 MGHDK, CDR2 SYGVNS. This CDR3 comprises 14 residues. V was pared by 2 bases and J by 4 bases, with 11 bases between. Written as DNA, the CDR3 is TGTGCCAGCAGTGAAGTTGGTGTTATAGAGACCCAGTACTTC. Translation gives CASSEVGVIETQYF.